This T cell receptor beta chain emerged from a study of T-cell memory formation after mild COVID-19. MiXCR was run by TCRdb on the 5' RACE reads, yielding one entry per CDR3 protein. In the table there are about 400,000 distinct CDR3 sequences, around 24% of which are singletons. The CDR3 covers 15 residues. Trimming removed 7 bases at V and 5 bases at J, with 18 bases between. As regards this clonotype: As yet, its antigen is unknown.

General study results and limits: Some responding clones appeared in pre-infection memory, suggesting cross-reactive memory joined.

The specimen was PBMCs or a T cell subset sorted from them (not recorded which). This receptor was identified in an adult woman who had mild COVID-19 (a few samples of this study predate the infection). Cell type and time point are not known. V and J are TRBV23-1 and TRBJ2-1; D is possibly TRBD1 (5 bases). TRBV23-1 is an ORF, with its function uncertain. CDR3 nucleotides: TGCGCCAGCAAAATCAAGGCCCCAGGGAACAATGAGCAGTTCTTC. It specifies CASKIKAPGNNEQFF.